This T cell receptor (beta chain) was identified in a study of blood T cell repertoires in COVID-19. Study summary: The United States, Italy and Spain were the sources of the acute and convalescent COVID-19 samples.

Repertoires were generated with immunoSEQ multiplex PCR, while TCRdb's copy carries only in-frame clones and drops some. The table includes 240,000 or so clones, more than 80% detected once. Germline CDR1 and CDR2: SGHNT and YENEEA. The germline V and J ends were trimmed by 5 bases and 6 bases, with 9 bases remaining between them. The length of the CDR3 is 12 residues. Remarks on this clone: In the same sample, other DNA sequences code for this CDR3.

Sequences were obtained from peripheral blood. V and J are TRBV11-3 and TRBJ2-3; maybe TRBD1 (6 bases). This TCR derives from a woman over 75 with COVID-19, enrolled during active disease. CDR3 sequence (DNA): TGTGCCAGCAGCCTCCAGGGGGATACGCAGTATTTT. Its translation is CASSLQGDTQYF. The variable domain in full, with the rest retrieved from reference TRBV11-3 and TRBJ2-3, is EAGVVQSPRYKIIEKKQPVAFWCNPISGHNTLYWYLQNLGQGPELLIRYENEEAVDDSQLPKDRFSAERLKGVDSTLKIQPAELGDSAVYLCASSLQGDTQYFGPGTRLTVL.